One and the same sample provided the 13 T cell receptor beta chains below, sequenced in a study of human T cells and chemical hapten exposure. TCRdb used MiXCR to reprocess the RACE reads, holding one entry per CDR3 protein. This sample yields more than 80,000 distinct CDR3 sequences, of which more than 10% are seen a single time; over 1.5% belongs to the top ten. Stated time point: pre-sensitization, week 0. Indicated treatment: therapeutic diphenylcyclopropenone sensitization with weekly scalp DPC. This specimen consisted of whole blood, obtained in connection with sensitization to the hapten diphenylcyclopropenone (DPC). These receptors were taken from a woman between 45 and 60 years old with alopecia areata. Some clones in this sample may be carry-over from other donors' samples.

The chain carries TRBV5-1 and TRBJ1-3, with a tentative D call TRBD1 (5 bases). The V gene lost 4 bases and the J gene lost 3 bases, with 14 bases spanning the gap. The CDR3 runs to 15 residues. Germline assignment: CDR1 SGHRS and CDR2 YFSETQ. CDR3 sequence (DNA): TGCGCCAGCAGCCTAGACCGGGGCTTTGGAAACACCATATATTTT. It codes for CASSLDRGFGNTIYF. Looking up the rest from reference TRBV5-1 and TRBJ1-3 gives the full variable domain: KAGVTQTPRYLIKTRGQQVTLSCSPISGHRSVSWYQQTPGQGLQFLFEYFSETQRNKGNFPGRFSGRQFSNSRSEMNVSTLELGDSALYLCASSLDRGFGNTIYFGEGSWLTVV.

This clonotype was counted a few times. CDR3 loop: CSATLQLDSREQFF. The DNA for the CDR3 is TGCAGTGCTACGCTCCAATTGGACTCCCGGGAGCAGTTCTTC. The chain joins TRBV20-1 to TRBJ2-1; D is perhaps TRBD2 (5 bases). Germline V lookup: CDR1 DFQATT, CDR2 SNEGSKA (reference sequence). Trimming took 4 bases from V and 10 from J, leaving 20 bases between them. This CDR3 has 14 amino acids.

This clonotype was seen a few times. The J gene is TRBJ2-4, the V gene TRBV7-2, with D perhaps being TRBD1 or TRBD2 (7 bases each). Deletions cut 4 bases from V and 6 bases from J, with 25 bases between. Germline V gene sequence: CDR1 SGHTA, CDR2 FQGNSA. This CDR3 spans 18 amino acids. As DNA, the CDR3 is TGTGCCAGCAGCTCTCCCCCATCTAAGACAGGGAGGGTAAACATTCAGTACTTC. This sequence encodes CASSSPPSKTGRVNIQYF.

This clonotype was recorded a few times. DNA for the CDR3: TGTGCCAGCAACGAAGCCCTTGCACCTGGAAACACCATATATTTT. This sequence encodes CASNEALAPGNTIYF. The rearrangement joins TRBV28 to TRBJ1-3; D remains ambiguous. CDR3 length equals 15 residues. Per germline, CDR1 MDHEN and CDR2 SYDVKM. Deletions cut 7 bases from V and 2 bases from J, with 15 bases between.

The chain is built from TRBV28 and TRBJ2-7, with TRBD1 as a possible D gene (5 bases). The CDR3 extends over 12 amino acids. The V end lost 6 bases, the J end lost 4 bases, and 10 bases lay between the germline ends. Germline V lookup: CDR1 MDHEN, CDR2 SYDVKM. CDR3 region: CASSQGRYEQYF. The CDR3 nucleotides are TGTGCCAGCAGCCAGGGCAGATACGAGCAGTACTTC.

This clonotype was seen a handful of times. The V and J genes are TRBV3-1 and TRBJ2-2, with D perhaps matching TRBD1 (6 bases). Per germline, CDR1 LGHDT and CDR2 YNNKEL (reference sequence). This CDR3 has 17 amino acids. V was trimmed by 4 bases and J by 5 bases, leaving 20 bases between them. CDR3 sequence: CASSPYHPTGPTGELFF. DNA of the CDR3: TGTGCCAGCAGCCCCTACCACCCGACAGGACCGACCGGGGAGCTGTTTTTT.

The chain links TRBV10-1 to TRBJ2-2; no definite D call. CDR1 and CDR2 from the germline V gene are WNHNN and SYGVQD (reference sequence). With 6 bases removed from V and 1 base from J, the gap between germline ends came to 9 bases. The CDR3 length is 14 residues. DNA of the CDR3: TGCGCCAGCAGAAGGGATTGGAACACCGGGGAGCTGTTTTTT. It yields the protein CASRRDWNTGELFF.

This clonotype came up many times. V and J are TRBV23-1 and TRBJ2-3; TRBD1 aligns across 10 bases. TRBV23-1 has ORF status, its function being uncertain. The CDR3 extends over 18 amino acids. V trimming: 2 bases; J trimming: 8 bases; junction bases outside the gene matches: 16. This CDR3 is CASSQTNRQPGQGCTQYF. Written as DNA, the CDR3 is TGCGCCAGCAGTCAAACAAACCGTCAGCCGGGACAGGGGTGTACGCAGTATTTT.

There are a few counts of this clonotype. The V and J genes are TRBV7-2 and TRBJ1-4; tentatively, D is TRBD1 (5 bases). CDR3 length equals 16 residues. The germline CDR1 and CDR2 sequences are SGHTA and FQGNSA. V lost 2 bases and J lost 7, with 17 bases in between. The DNA for the CDR3 is TGTGCCAGCAGCTTACAGTCTCCGAGGGGATCTGAAAAACTGTTTTTT. It yields the protein CASSLQSPRGSEKLFF. Full variable domain (outside the CDR3, taken from reference TRBV7-2 and TRBJ1-4): GAGVSQSPSNKVTEKGKDVELRCDPISGHTALYWYRQSLGQGLEFLIYFQGNSAPDKSGLPSDRFSAERTGGSVSTLTIQRTQQEDSAVYLCASSLQSPRGSEKLFFGSGTQLSVL.

This clonotype appeared a few times. V is TRBV7-2 and J is TRBJ2-5; D remains ambiguous. The V end was cut by 0 bases, the J end by 5 bases, with 10 bases between. Germline CDR1 SGHTA, CDR2 FQGNSA. The CDR3 loop spans 14 amino acids. The CDR3 DNA is TGTGCCAGCAGCTTAGCTGGGCGCCGGGAGACCCAGTACTTC. Protein: CASSLAGRRETQYF. The whole variable domain, filled in from reference TRBV7-2 and TRBJ2-5, reads GAGVSQSPSNKVTEKGKDVELRCDPISGHTALYWYRQSLGQGLEFLIYFQGNSAPDKSGLPSDRFSAERTGGSVSTLTIQRTQQEDSAVYLCASSLAGRRETQYFGPGTRLLVL.

This rearrangement joins TRBV7-8 to TRBJ2-2; D perhaps matches TRBD1 (5 bases). This CDR3 comprises 13 residues. CDR1 is SGHVS and CDR2 is FQNEAQ in the germline V gene. V lost 0 bases to trimming and J lost 9 bases, with 8 bases between them. The CDR3 loop is CASSLAGARELFF. DNA of the CDR3: TGTGCCAGCAGCTTAGCAGGGGCCAGGGAGCTGTTTTTT.

This clonotype was detected many times. The V gene is TRBV29-1, the J gene TRBJ2-3; 8 bases map to TRBD1. CDR1 and CDR2 from the germline V gene are SQVTM and ANQGSEA. CDR3 length: 12 amino acids. The V gene end was trimmed by 4 bases and the J gene end by 6 bases; junction bases not matched to a gene: 3. CDR3 region: CSVGTGTDTQYF. CDR3 DNA sequence: TGCAGCGTTGGGACAGGGACGGATACGCAGTATTTT.

This clonotype was recorded a few times. CDR3 amino acids: CASSGITGDTQYF. DNA for the CDR3: TGTGCCAGCAGCGGAATTACGGGAGATACGCAGTATTTT. The rearrangement links TRBV9 to TRBJ2-3; D is uncertain. The germline V and J ends were trimmed by 3 bases and 5 bases, with 10 bases remaining between them. Germline CDR1 reads SGDLS; CDR2 reads YYNGEE. The CDR3 covers 13 residues.